A single sample is the source of the 2 T cell receptor beta chains below, sequenced in a study of response to subunit inactivated influenza vaccine. From the RT-PCR reads, TCRdb called clonotypes with MiXCR, one entry per CDR3 protein. The data contain about 500,000 distinct CDR3 sequences, approximately 13% of them singletons. Specimen: PBMCs from blood, collected about 6 weeks after vaccination. These receptor sequences come from a man in his fifties who received an inactivated influenza vaccine.

A few counts support this clonotype. The chain uses TRBV6-2 or TRBV6-3 and TRBJ2-1; the D call may be TRBD1 or TRBD2 (5 bases each). Per the germline V gene, CDR1 is MNHEY and CDR2 is SVGEGT. V lost 0 bases and J lost 12, with 12 bases in between. This CDR3 has 13 residues. The CDR3 reads CASSYSVTGGQFF. In nucleotides, the CDR3 is TGTGCCAGCAGTTACTCTGTCACAGGAGGGCAGTTCTTC.

This chain connects TRBV20-1 to TRBJ2-7; D is possibly TRBD2 (6 bases). V lost 6 bases to trimming and J lost 2 bases, with 14 bases between them. The germline gives CDR1 DFQATT, CDR2 SNEGSKA (reference sequence). There are 13 residues in the CDR3. CDR3 in DNA: TGCAGTGCCGCTGGGACTTATGCCTACGAGCAGTACTTC. This codes for CSAAGTYAYEQYF.